Listed below are T cell receptor beta chains from one sample, sequenced in a study of shared clonotypes between healthy human individuals. Clones were sequenced by immunoSEQ multiplex PCR, and TCRdb holds only the in-frame ones, with some missing. The data show 2 million to 2.5 million clones, about 92% seen once. Sequenced sample: naive CD8+ T cells from PBMCs. These receptors all come from a young man in good health. Some clones in this sample may be carry-over from other donors' samples. CDR3s include the opening cysteine and the closing phenylalanine or tryptophan. A D gene is named only where the DNA matches it firmly. Expanded clones get a size class; other rows say once, few or many, or leave the size out.

j_call,clone_size,v_call,d_call,cdr3_nt,cdr3_aa
TRBJ2-1,-,TRBV6-5,-,TGTGCCAGCAGTTACCGTGCGTTCTTGGGCAATGAGCAGTTCTTC,CASSYRAFLGNEQFF
TRBJ1-1,-,TRBV27,-,TGTGCCACCTGGGAGGGAGGGACTGAAGCTTTCTTT,CATWEGGTEAFF
TRBJ2-6,-,TRBV12-5,TRBD1,TGTGCTAGTGCACCGGGACAGGGTTCCGGGGCCAACGTCCTGACTTTC,CASAPGQGSGANVLTF
TRBJ2-1,-,TRBV27,-,TGTGCCAGCAGTTTAAAATCTACAGGGAGCTACAATGAGCAGTTCTTC,CASSLKSTGSYNEQFF
TRBJ1-4,-,TRBV6-1,-,TGTGCCAGCAGTGAGTATCCGGGCCCTTTAAAGTTT,CASSEYPGPLKF
TRBJ2-2,-,TRBV28,TRBD1,TGTGCCAGCAGTCACAGGGGGCCCAGCGGGGAGCTGTTTTTT,CASSHRGPSGELFF
TRBJ1-1,-,TRBV7-9,TRBD1,TGTGCCAGCAGCTTAACAGAAACAGGGGTAGGGACTGAAGCTTTCTTT,CASSLTETGVGTEAFF
TRBJ2-7,-,TRBV9,TRBD1,TGTGCCAGCAGCCCACCCCCCGGGACAGAAGCCTACGAGCAGTACTTC,CASSPPPGTEAYEQYF
TRBJ2-3,-,TRBV5-1,TRBD2,TGCGCCAGCAGCTTGTGGGGGACTAAGATGGATACGCAGTATTTT,CASSLWGTKMDTQYF
TRBJ2-7,-,TRBV5-1,TRBD1,TGCGCCAGCAGCTTGGGGGACAGATTCTACGACGGGCAGTACTTC,CASSLGDRFYDGQYF
TRBJ2-4,once,TRBV29-1,-,TGCAGCGTTGAAGGTCAGGGAAACATTCAGTACTTC,CSVEGQGNIQYF
TRBJ2-3,-,TRBV27,-,TGTGCCAGCAGTTTCAACAGGGACGGCACAGATACGCAGTATTTT,CASSFNRDGTDTQYF
TRBJ2-1,-,TRBV28,-,TGTGCCAGCAGTTTAGATTCAAGTGGCAATGAGCAGTTCTTC,CASSLDSSGNEQFF
TRBJ1-5,-,TRBV28,-,TGTGCCAGCAGTTTTGGCAGTTATCAGCCCCAGCATTTT,CASSFGSYQPQHF
TRBJ2-7,-,TRBV28,TRBD1,TGTGCCACTGGGGCCGGTAGGACAGGGTTCTACGAGCAGTACTTC,CATGAGRTGFYEQYF
TRBJ2-1,-,TRBV7-9,-,TGTGCCAGCAGCTTAGGCGGACTATACAATGAGCAGTTCTTC,CASSLGGLYNEQFF
TRBJ2-1,-,TRBV6-6,TRBD2,TGTGCCAGCAGTTTCTCCGCGGGAGCGGCCTACAATGAGCAGTTCTTC,CASSFSAGAAYNEQFF
TRBJ2-2,-,TRBV29-1,TRBD2,TGCAGCGTTGTAGGGAGCGGGAGAGGGGCCGGGGAGCTGTTTTTT,CSVVGSGRGAGELFF
TRBJ2-7,-,TRBV5-6,TRBD2,TGTGCCAGCAGCTTGGCGCTAGCGGACTACGAGCAGTACTTC,CASSLALADYEQYF
TRBJ1-2,-,TRBV27,TRBD1,TGTGCCAGCAGAGGGGACAGTCCAGATGGCTACACCTTC,CASRGDSPDGYTF
TRBJ1-2,-,TRBV28,-,TGTGCCAGCAGTTTCCAGGCAGGGAATGGCTACACCTTC,CASSFQAGNGYTF
TRBJ1-4,-,TRBV16,TRBD1,TGTGCCAGCATACCAATATGGACAGGGGGCACGGAAAAACTGTTTTTT,CASIPIWTGGTEKLFF
TRBJ2-7,-,TRBV28,-,TGTGCCAGCAGTATGGGCCTTACCTACGAGCAGTACTTC,CASSMGLTYEQYF
TRBJ1-1,-,TRBV4-1,-,TGCGCCAGCAGCCAAGAGCCTTCTATGAACACTGAGGCTTTCTTT,CASSQEPSMNTEAFF
TRBJ1-3,-,TRBV28,-,TGTGCCAGCAGTTTATGGACCCGGGGCTCTGGAAACACCATATATTTT,CASSLWTRGSGNTIYF
TRBJ2-3,-,TRBV7-2,-,TGTGCCAGCAGCATGGGGGCGCTTAGCACAGATACGCAGTATTTT,CASSMGALSTDTQYF
TRBJ1-1,-,TRBV7-6,TRBD1,TGTGCCAGCAGCTTCAGGGGGCGGCACACTGAAGCTTTCTTT,CASSFRGRHTEAFF
TRBJ2-4,-,TRBV7-9,-,TGTGCCAGCAGCTTAGCCGCGAATGCCAAAAACATTCAGTACTTC,CASSLAANAKNIQYF
TRBJ2-1,-,TRBV4-1,-,TGCGCCAGCAGCGAAGGAGTGGGAACCTACAATGAGCAGTTCTTC,CASSEGVGTYNEQFF
TRBJ2-2,-,TRBV10-2,-,TGCGCCAGCAGGCCAGGGTCCGGGGAGCTGTTTTTT,CASRPGSGELFF
TRBJ1-1,-,TRBV7-9,-,TGTGCCAGCACCCGCGGGGGGGACACTGAAGCTTTCTTT,CASTRGGDTEAFF
TRBJ2-7,-,TRBV28,-,TGTGCCAGCAGTCCCAGGGTTTGGGAGCAGTACTTC,CASSPRVWEQYF
TRBJ2-1,-,TRBV4-3,TRBD2,TGCGCCAGCAGCCGACTACTAGCGGCGAGCTCCTACAATGAGCAGTTCTTC,CASSRLLAASSYNEQFF
TRBJ1-1,-,TRBV5-1,-,TGCGCCAGCAGCTTAAGTCCGAACACTGAAGCTTTCTTT,CASSLSPNTEAFF
TRBJ2-7,-,TRBV28,-,TGTGCCAGCAGTTTGAATTTTGAAGAGGGACGGGCCTACGAGCAGTACTTC,CASSLNFEEGRAYEQYF
TRBJ2-1,-,TRBV5-1,TRBD2,TGCGCCAGCAGCAAAGGACTAGCGGGAGCTAACTACAATGAGCAGTTCTTC,CASSKGLAGANYNEQFF
TRBJ2-7,-,TRBV27,-,TGTGCCAGCAGTTTATCGTGGGGAGACAAGAACTACGAGCAGTACTTC,CASSLSWGDKNYEQYF
TRBJ1-1,-,TRBV2,TRBD1,TGTGCCAGCAGGAATCGGGACAGGGGGCCTAACACTGAAGCTTTCTTT,CASRNRDRGPNTEAFF
TRBJ2-7,-,TRBV7-8,TRBD2,TGTGCCAGCAGCTTAGTCGAACTAGCGGGTACCACCTACGAGCAGTACTTC,CASSLVELAGTTYEQYF
TRBJ1-4,-,TRBV19,TRBD1,TGTGCCAGTACCCCGAACCGGGACAGGGGGTTCGAGGATGAAAAACTGTTTTTT,CASTPNRDRGFEDEKLFF
TRBJ1-1,once,TRBV7-9,-,TGTGCCAGCAGATTCGGGACGAACACTGAAGCTTTCTTT,CASRFGTNTEAFF
TRBJ1-2,-,TRBV28,-,TGTGCCAGCAGTTCTGAGAGTCGTAGCGGCTACACCTTC,CASSSESRSGYTF
TRBJ1-2,-,TRBV5-4,-,TGTGCCAGCAGCTTACCCGGGACTGACTCATCTGGCTACACCTTC,CASSLPGTDSSGYTF
TRBJ2-1,-,TRBV19,-,TGTGCCAGTAGTAAACAGGGTTGGAATGAGCAGTTCTTC,CASSKQGWNEQFF
TRBJ2-7,-,TRBV28,-,TGTGCCAGCAGTTTATCTTGGGTCCACGAGCAGTACTTC,CASSLSWVHEQYF
TRBJ1-4,-,TRBV28,-,TGTGCCAGCAGGAGGTACGGGAGGGACTTGGCTAATGAAAAACTGTTTTTT,CASRRYGRDLANEKLFF
TRBJ2-7,-,TRBV10-3,-,TGTGCCACCCGGGGTAGCGCTGACGAGCAGTACTTC,CATRGSADEQYF
TRBJ2-3,-,TRBV9,-,TGTGCCAGCAGCGTACGGGTGGGGGATACGCAGTATTTT,CASSVRVGDTQYF